The 26 T cell receptor beta chains presented below share a single source sample, sequenced in a study of blood T cell repertoires in COVID-19. The assay was immunoSEQ multiplex PCR, and TCRdb's table has in-frame clones only and misses some. The sample has around 150,000 clones, about 77% seen once. The specimen was peripheral blood. The receptors originated from an elderly woman with acute or convalescent COVID-19.

The chain recombines TRBV6-5 with TRBJ1-4; D ambiguous. Trimming stripped 7 bases from V and 0 bases from J, with 3 bases between. The V gene's germline CDR1 is MNHEY and CDR2 SVGAGI. The CDR3 covers 12 residues. The CDR3 sequence: CASTATNEKLFF. CDR3 DNA: TGTGCCAGCACCGCAACTAATGAAAAACTGTTTTTT.

This chain connects TRBV28 to TRBJ1-6; perhaps TRBD1 as D (6 bases). CDR1 MDHEN and CDR2 SYDVKM come from the germline V gene. V lost 6 bases to trimming and J lost 11 bases, with 14 bases between them. The CDR3 is made up of 13 amino acids. CDR3: CASRTGQPTPLHF. CDR3 nucleotides: TGTGCCAGCAGGACAGGACAGCCGACACCCCTCCACTTT. The full variable domain, its missing parts supplied by reference TRBV28 and TRBJ1-6, is DVKVTQSSRYLVKRTGEKVFLECVQDMDHENMFWYRQDPGLGLRLIYFSYDVKMKEKGDIPEGYSVSREKKERFSLILESASTNQTSMYLCASRTGQPTPLHFGNGTRLTVT.

This clone was recorded once. V is TRBV6-4 and J is TRBJ2-1, with D possibly TRBD1 on 5 matching bases. CDR1 MRHNA and CDR2 SNTAGT come from the germline V gene. V was pared by 6 bases and J by 4 bases, with 7 bases between. This CDR3 is 12 amino acids long. The CDR3 loop is CASSRQYNEQFF. CDR3 coding DNA: TGTGCCAGCAGCCGACAGTACAATGAGCAGTTCTTC.

The V gene is TRBV11-3, the J gene TRBJ2-3; 7 bases are a match to TRBD1. The CDR3 is 15 amino acids. CDR1 SGHNT and CDR2 YENEEA come from the germline V gene. J lost 3 bases, V lost 5 bases, and 8 bases had no gene match. This chain's CDR3 is CASSLTGDGTDTQYF. The CDR3 region has the DNA TGTGCCAGCAGCCTTACAGGGGACGGAACAGATACGCAGTATTTT.

V and J are TRBV3-1 (or the pseudogene TRBV3-2) and TRBJ2-1; 8 bases align to TRBD2. CDR1 is LGHDT, CDR2 YNNKEL, per germline (reference sequence). V lost 4 bases and J lost 8; bases outside the gene matches: 10. The CDR3 extends over 15 amino acids. CDR3 nucleotides: TGTGCCAGCAGCCGTACTAGCGGCGGAGGAGATGAGCAGTTCTTC. It encodes CASSRTSGGGDEQFF.

This rearrangement joins TRBV5-1 to TRBJ2-3; 7 positions match TRBD1. The ends lost 6 bases at V and 1 base at J; junction bases unmatched: 5. The CDR3 length is 14 residues. CDR1 and CDR2 from the germline V gene are SGHRS and YFSETQ. DNA of the CDR3: TGCGCCAGCAAACAGGGGTTTGGCACAGATACGCAGTATTTT. This gives the protein CASKQGFGTDTQYF. Full variable domain (outside the CDR3, taken from reference TRBV5-1 and TRBJ2-3): KAGVTQTPRYLIKTRGQQVTLSCSPISGHRSVSWYQQTPGQGLQFLFEYFSETQRNKGNFPGRFSGRQFSNSRSEMNVSTLELGDSALYLCASKQGFGTDTQYFGPGTRLTVL.

J is TRBJ2-1 and V is TRBV28; D is ambiguous. The CDR3 has 12 amino acids. Per the germline V gene, CDR1 is MDHEN and CDR2 is SYDVKM. Trimming pared 3 bases from V and 9 bases from J, leaving 9 bases between. The CDR3, as DNA: TGTGCCAGCAGTTTGGTCCATAGTGAGCAGTTCTTC. The encoded protein is CASSLVHSEQFF.

The chain couples TRBV28 to TRBJ1-1; TRBD1 might be the D (5 bases). With 6 bases removed from V and 0 bases from J, the gap between germline ends came to 14 bases. This CDR3 region has 15 residues. CDR1 and CDR2 from the germline V gene are MDHEN and SYDVKM. The CDR3 DNA reads TGTGCCAGCAGCCTCCCCATGGGGCTGAACACTGAAGCTTTCTTT. Translating it yields CASSLPMGLNTEAFF.

The chain joins TRBV21-1 to TRBJ2-1; the listed D gene, TRBD1, was not tested against the DNA. TRBV21-1 is annotated as a pseudogene. The CDR3 runs to 17 residues. CDR3 coding DNA: TGTGCCAGCGGCCCAGGGGGCGCGAGAAGATCCTACAATGAGCAGTTCTTC. Amino acid sequence: CASGPGGARRSYNEQFF.

The chain couples TRBV28 to TRBJ1-1; D is unclear. Trimming cost V 6 bases and J 3 bases, with 11 bases left between them. This CDR3 comprises 13 residues. Germline assignment: CDR1 MDHEN and CDR2 SYDVKM. CDR3 nucleotide sequence: TGTGCCAGCAGCCTAATTGCTGACACTGAAGCTTTCTTT. It specifies CASSLIADTEAFF.

The rearrangement links TRBV30 to TRBJ1-1; D is possibly TRBD1 (6 bases). Trimming pared 5 bases from V and 4 bases from J, leaving 17 bases between. The CDR3 loop spans 14 amino acids. Per the germline V gene, CDR1 is GTSNPN and CDR2 is SVGIG (reference sequence). The CDR3 DNA is TGTGCCTGGCGCCAATTGCAGGGGTTCACTGAAGCTTTCTTT. This sequence encodes CAWRQLQGFTEAFF.

This chain uses TRBV30 with TRBJ1-3; D is unclear. The V end was cut by 2 bases, the J end by 1 base, with 9 bases between. The CDR3 spans 14 residues. Germline V gives CDR1 GTSNPN, CDR2 SVGIG (reference sequence). The CDR3 DNA sequence: TGTGCCTGGAGTATGGGCACGTCTGGAAACACCATATATTTT. Its protein is CAWSMGTSGNTIYF.

The V gene is TRBV5-1, the J gene TRBJ1-2, with TRBD1 as a possible D gene (5 bases). The CDR3 spans 13 residues. The ends were cut back, 3 bases at V and 3 bases at J, with 9 bases in the middle. The germline CDR1 and CDR2 sequences are SGHRS and YFSETQ. The CDR3 sequence is CASSSTGDYGYTF. The CDR3 DNA reads as TGCGCCAGCAGCTCCACAGGAGACTATGGCTACACCTTC.

V gene TRBV5-1 combines with J gene TRBJ2-1; the match to TRBD2 covers 7 bases. CDR3 length: 14 residues. The germline V gene has CDR1 SGHRS and CDR2 YFSETQ. V gave up 4 bases and J gave up 6 bases; unmatched junction bases: 7. CDR3 region: CASSGGVAGNEQFF. DNA of the CDR3: TGCGCCAGCAGCGGGGGGGTAGCGGGCAATGAGCAGTTCTTC.

The chain has TRBV28 and TRBJ1-1; D is possibly TRBD1 (6 bases). There are 15 residues in the CDR3. Germline V gene data show CDR1 as MDHEN and CDR2 as SYDVKM. V was pared by 6 bases and J by 11 bases, with 25 bases between. In DNA, the CDR3 is TGTGCCAGCAGCCCCTGGGGGGGGCGCTCTGTGGATGCTTTCTTT. As protein: CASSPWGGRSVDAFF.

V gene TRBV19 combines with J gene TRBJ2-5, with D possibly TRBD1 on 6 matching bases. CDR1 is LNHDA, CDR2 SQIVND, per germline (reference sequence). V was pared by 4 bases and J by 7 bases, with 16 bases between. The length of the CDR3 is 14 residues. CDR3 nucleotides: TGTGCCAGTAGTAAGGGGGAACTCCTCGCGACCCAGTACTTC. The encoded protein is CASSKGELLATQYF.

J is TRBJ1-5 and V is TRBV18, with TRBD1 as a possible D gene (6 bases). The CDR3 covers 15 residues. Germline loops: CDR1 KGHSH, CDR2 LQKENI. Trimming stripped 1 base from V and 7 bases from J, with 14 bases between. The DNA of the CDR3 is TGTGCCAGCTCACCACAGGGAGGGGGTTGGCAGCCCCAGCATTTT. Amino acids: CASSPQGGGWQPQHF. Looking up the rest from reference TRBV18 and TRBJ1-5 gives the full variable domain: NAGVMQNPRHLVRRRGQEARLRCSPMKGHSHVYWYRQLPEEGLKFMVYLQKENIIDESGMPKERFSAEFPKEGPSILRIQQVVRGDSAAYFCASSPQGGGWQPQHFGDGTRLSIL.

The chain employs TRBV28 and TRBJ2-1, with a weak D call TRBD2 (5 bases). The CDR3 loop spans 15 amino acids. Trimming left V 6 bases short and J 1 base short, with 13 bases between. Looked up from germline, CDR1 is MDHEN and CDR2 is SYDVKM. The CDR3 DNA is TGTGCCAGCAGATTAGGTGGGAGTTCCTACAATGAGCAGTTCTTC. Translating it yields CASRLGGSSYNEQFF.

The chain combines TRBV19 with TRBJ2-5; 12 bases match TRBD2. The V and J ends lost 4 bases and 1 base, in that order; junction bases with no gene match: 10. Germline V gene lookup returns CDR1 LNHDA and CDR2 SQIVND (reference sequence). CDR3 length: 18 amino acids. CDR3 sequence reads: CASSSGLAGYIFQETQYF. For the CDR3, the DNA is TGTGCCAGTAGTAGTGGACTAGCGGGGTACATCTTCCAAGAGACCCAGTACTTC.

A remark on this clone: The sample carries other DNA sequences with the same CDR3. V usage is TRBV9 and J usage is TRBJ1-3; no reliable D call. Germline lookup yields CDR1 SGDLS and CDR2 YYNGEE. Deletions cut 0 bases from V and 0 bases from J, with 7 bases between. This CDR3 is built from 15 residues. CDR3 coding DNA: TGTGCCAGCAGCGTAGGGAGGAGCTCTGGAAACACCATATATTTT. Its protein product is CASSVGRSSGNTIYF.

The V gene is TRBV5-1, the J gene TRBJ1-1, with a tentative D call TRBD1 (5 bases). The CDR3 spans 15 residues. V was cut by 4 bases and J by 0 bases, with 13 bases left in between. Germline V gives CDR1 SGHRS, CDR2 YFSETQ. CDR3 sequence reads: CASSNQGLLNTEAFF. CDR3 nucleotides: TGCGCCAGCAGCAATCAGGGACTTCTGAACACTGAAGCTTTCTTT.

V is TRBV18 and J is TRBJ2-1; D ambiguous. Germline lookup yields CDR1 KGHSH and CDR2 LQKENI. This CDR3 contains 13 residues. The ends were cut back, 2 bases at V and 2 bases at J, with 4 bases in the middle. In nucleotides, the CDR3 is TGTGCCAGCTCACCAAGCCCCTACAATGAGCAGTTCTTC. This encodes CASSPSPYNEQFF.

The chain is built from TRBV11-3 and TRBJ2-1; TRBD2 matches at 11 bases. The trim removed 2 bases at V and 5 bases at J, leaving 2 bases unmatched. The CDR3 consists of 15 residues. Looked up from germline, CDR1 is SGHNT and CDR2 is YENEEA. The CDR3: CASSLTSGRNNEQFF. In DNA form, the CDR3 reads TGTGCCAGCAGCTTAACTAGCGGGAGAAACAATGAGCAGTTCTTC.

The rearrangement joins TRBV5-1 to TRBJ2-7; weak D call: TRBD2 (5 bases). Per the germline V gene, CDR1 is SGHRS and CDR2 is YFSETQ. This CDR3 spans 16 amino acids. Trimming shortened V by 4 bases and J by 2 bases, and 19 bases separated the two germline ends. In DNA form, the CDR3 reads TGCGCCAGCAGCCCCTCCTACGGACTCAGCCCCTACGAGCAGTACTTC. Its protein is CASSPSYGLSPYEQYF.

The genes are TRBV28 and TRBJ1-5, with D maybe TRBD1 (6 bases). CDR3 length: 17 amino acids. The germline CDR1 and CDR2 sequences are MDHEN and SYDVKM. Trimming stripped 5 bases from V and 4 bases from J, with 21 bases between. The CDR3 sequence is CASSPQGRLSPNQPQHF. In nucleotides, the CDR3 is TGTGCCAGCAGTCCTCAGGGGCGGCTCAGCCCAAATCAGCCCCAGCATTTT.

Written as DNA, the CDR3 is TGCGCCAGCAGCACATCCGGGACAGGGGATGGCTACACCTTC. It specifies CASSTSGTGDGYTF. The chain couples TRBV5-1 to TRBJ1-2, with TRBD1 identical over 10 bases. V lost 4 bases and J lost 6; bases outside the gene matches: 6. CDR3 length: 14 amino acids. The germline V gene has CDR1 SGHRS and CDR2 YFSETQ.